Presented here are 9 T cell receptor beta chains from one specimen sequenced in a study of blood T cells in healthy people across ages. For the second PCR, which ran for roughly 6 to 12 cycles, a sample-barcoded 5' primer and a J-beta primer mix were used. TCRdb re-derived calls from the 5' RACE reads in MiXCR, one entry per CDR3 protein. The sample shows approximately 400,000 distinct CDR3 sequences, 45% to 65% of them seen only once. Source material: blood. These receptors all stem from a man in his 60s in good health.

The rearrangement joins TRBV7-8 to TRBJ1-5; 7 nucleotides line up with TRBD1. V shed 4 bases and J 4 bases; nucleotides not matched to a gene: 10. CDR1 is SGHVS and CDR2 is FQNEAQ in the germline V gene. This CDR3 is 16 amino acids long. CDR3 coding DNA: TGTGCCAGCAGCTCGCAAGGGACAGTTATTAATCAGCCCCAGCATTTT. This gives the protein CASSSQGTVINQPQHF.

J is TRBJ2-1 and V is TRBV5-1, with D hard to call. This CDR3 comprises 14 residues. The germline CDR1 and CDR2 sequences are SGHRS and YFSETQ. V lost 0 bases and J lost 8, with 12 bases in between. The CDR3 spells CASSLGRRDDEQFF. CDR3 sequence (DNA): TGCGCCAGCAGCTTGGGTCGTAGAGACGATGAGCAGTTCTTC.

This clonotype has more than one count but fewer than ten. The V call is TRBV5-6, the J call TRBJ2-1; unclear D gene. The ends were cut back, 3 bases at V and 7 bases at J, with 14 bases in the middle. Germline CDR1 and CDR2: SGHDT and YYEEEE. The length of the CDR3 is 14 residues. DNA of the CDR3: TGTGCCAGCAGCTCCAAGCCCCGTGGGAATGAGCAGTTCTTC. It specifies CASSSKPRGNEQFF.

This clonotype came up many times. The chain couples TRBV5-1 to TRBJ2-1, with TRBD2 identical over 8 bases. The CDR3 totals 13 residues. The germline V gene encodes CDR1 SGHRS and CDR2 YFSETQ. V shed 0 bases and J 10 bases; nucleotides not matched to a gene: 3. CDR3 in amino acids: CASSLAGGQEQFF. DNA of the CDR3: TGCGCCAGCAGCTTGGCGGGAGGGCAGGAGCAGTTCTTC.

The genes are TRBV6-5 and TRBJ2-1, with 7 nucleotides matching TRBD2. After removal of 7 bases from V and 8 bases from J, the junction contained 14 bases not matched to a gene. Germline V gene lookup returns CDR1 MNHEY and CDR2 SVGAGI. The CDR3 spans 15 residues. The DNA for the CDR3 is TGTGCCAGCAACCATCGACTAGCAGGTAGACATGAGCAGTTCTTC. Translating gives CASNHRLAGRHEQFF.

The chain uses TRBV24-1 and TRBJ2-3, with 7 bases lining up with TRBD1. V trimming: 4 bases; J trimming: 5 bases; junction bases outside the gene matches: 2. The V gene's germline CDR1 is KGHDR and CDR2 SFDVKD. The CDR3 runs to 13 residues. CDR3 bases: TGTGCCACCAGTGACACAGGGGTAGATACGCAGTATTTT. As protein: CATSDTGVDTQYF.

This chain connects TRBV5-1 to TRBJ1-1, with D maybe TRBD1 (6 bases). The V end lost 8 bases, the J end lost 5 bases, and 16 bases lay between the germline ends. Germline CDR1 reads SGHRS; CDR2 reads YFSETQ. The CDR3 loop spans 13 amino acids. CDR3 DNA sequence: TGCGCCAGTTCTCAGGGGCCCGGAACTGAAGCTTTCTTT. Its protein is CASSQGPGTEAFF.

J is TRBJ1-2 and V is TRBV20-1; no clear D gene. Trimming removed 6 bases from V and 2 bases from J, with 16 bases in between. The CDR3 covers 14 residues. From germline, CDR1 is DFQATT and CDR2 SNEGSKA (reference sequence). This CDR3 reads CSANVRGGNYGYTF. The CDR3 DNA sequence: TGCAGTGCCAACGTAAGAGGAGGGAACTATGGCTACACCTTC.

This chain links TRBV10-1 with TRBJ2-1; TRBD2 matches 8 bases. The trim removed 4 bases at V and 0 bases at J, leaving 11 bases unmatched. The CDR3 is 18 residues long. Germline CDR1 reads WNHNN; CDR2 reads SYGVQD (reference sequence). The CDR3 nucleotides read TGCGCCAGCAGTGGAGCGGGGGCCTTAACTAGCTCCTACAATGAGCAGTTCTTC. It yields the protein CASSGAGALTSSYNEQFF.